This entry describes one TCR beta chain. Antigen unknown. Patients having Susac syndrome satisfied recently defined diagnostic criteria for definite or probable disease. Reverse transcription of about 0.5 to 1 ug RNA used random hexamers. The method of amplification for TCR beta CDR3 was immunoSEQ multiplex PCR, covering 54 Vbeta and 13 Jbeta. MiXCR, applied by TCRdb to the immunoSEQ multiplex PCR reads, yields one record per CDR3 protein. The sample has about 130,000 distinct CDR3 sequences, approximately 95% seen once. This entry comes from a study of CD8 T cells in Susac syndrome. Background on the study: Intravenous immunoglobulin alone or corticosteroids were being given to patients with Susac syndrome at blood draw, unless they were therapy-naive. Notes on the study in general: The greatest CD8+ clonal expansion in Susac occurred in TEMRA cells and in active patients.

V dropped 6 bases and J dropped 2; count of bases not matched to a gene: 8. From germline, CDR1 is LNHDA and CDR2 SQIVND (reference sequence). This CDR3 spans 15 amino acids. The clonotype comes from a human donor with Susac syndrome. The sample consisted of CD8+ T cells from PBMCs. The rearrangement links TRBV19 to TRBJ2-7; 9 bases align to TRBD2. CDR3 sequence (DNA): TGTGCCAGTAGCGTTCTAGCGGGACGAGCCTACGAGCAGTACTTC. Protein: CASSVLAGRAYEQYF. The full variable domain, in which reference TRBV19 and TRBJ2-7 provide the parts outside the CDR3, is DGGITQSPKYLFRKEGQNVTLSCEQNLNHDAMYWYRQDPGQGLRLIYYSQIVNDFQKGDIAEGYSVSREKKESFPLTVTSAQKNPTAFYLCASSVLAGRAYEQYFGPGTRLTVT.